The 27 T cell receptor beta chains given below trace back to one sample, sequenced in a study of blood T cell repertoires in COVID-19. Assay used: immunoSEQ multiplex PCR; TCRdb lists only in-frame clones, some missing. The sample consists of about 300,000 clones, roughly 80% of them appearing once. Input material: peripheral blood. Source of these receptors: a human donor with COVID-19, enrolled during active disease. The donor label of this sample is uncertain.

Remarks on this clone: A junction end diverges from the germline sequence, so it may reflect a read error. The chain is built from TRBV27 and TRBJ2-7; 10 bases agree with TRBD2. This CDR3 has 14 amino acids. Germline CDR1 MNHEY, CDR2 SMNVEV (reference sequence). The CDR3 reads CASSPGLADYGQYF. CDR3 coding DNA: TGTGCCAGCAGCCCTGGACTAGCGGACTACGGGCAGTACTTC.

The chain uses TRBV28 and TRBJ2-2; the match to TRBD2 covers 10 bases. V trimming: 5 bases; J trimming: 7 bases; junction bases outside the gene matches: 4. Germline V gene sequence: CDR1 MDHEN, CDR2 SYDVKM. The CDR3 extends over 14 amino acids. The CDR3 is CASSASGRYGELFF. The DNA for the CDR3 is TGTGCCAGCAGTGCTAGCGGGAGATACGGGGAGCTGTTTTTT.

The V and J genes are TRBV7-9 and TRBJ2-5, with D possibly matching TRBD2 (5 bases). Germline V gene sequence: CDR1 SEHNR, CDR2 FQNEAQ (reference sequence). V was trimmed by 2 bases and J by 0 bases, leaving 13 bases between them. This CDR3 region has 16 residues. Here the CDR3 reads CASSLIRSDYQETQYF. As DNA, the CDR3 is TGTGCCAGCAGCTTAATAAGGTCGGACTACCAAGAGACCCAGTACTTC.

This clone was recorded a few times. The chain uses TRBV19 and TRBJ1-4; D uncertain. From germline, CDR1 is LNHDA and CDR2 SQIVND (reference sequence). V was trimmed by 7 bases and J by 7 bases, leaving 16 bases between them. The CDR3 is made up of 14 amino acids. CDR3 loop: CASTPTAVGEKLFF. CDR3 nucleotide sequence: TGTGCCAGTACTCCTACTGCTGTTGGTGAAAAACTGTTTTTT.

This chain links TRBV19 with TRBJ1-1, with D possibly matching TRBD1 (6 bases). V lost 8 bases and J lost 10, with 11 bases in between. Looked up from germline, CDR1 is LNHDA and CDR2 is SQIVND (reference sequence). The CDR3 is 10 amino acids. The CDR3 sequence: CASFRGAAFF. DNA for the CDR3: TGTGCCAGTTTTCGGGGGGCAGCTTTCTTT.

In this sample, this clone turned up a few times. The chain joins TRBV7-9 to TRBJ1-2; D is uncertain. Germline V lookup: CDR1 SEHNR, CDR2 FQNEAQ (reference sequence). CDR3 length: 14 residues. V was trimmed by 1 base and J by 3 bases, leaving 9 bases between them. Written as DNA, the CDR3 is TGTGCCAGCAGCTTAGAGAGGGCTTACTATGGCTACACCTTC. Translated: CASSLERAYYGYTF.

The V and J genes are TRBV30 and TRBJ2-7; the match to TRBD2 covers 15 bases. The CDR3 runs to 13 residues. The J segment lost 5 bases and the V segment lost 7 bases, leaving 3 bases of the junction unmatched. Germline-derived CDR1 and CDR2 are GTSNPN and SVGIG (reference sequence). The CDR3 DNA follows: TGTGCCTCCAGGACTAGCGGGAGGGACGAGCAGTACTTC. It translates to CASRTSGRDEQYF. The variable domain in full, with the rest retrieved from reference TRBV30 and TRBJ2-7, is SQTIHQWPATLVQPVGSPLSLECTVEGTSNPNLYWYRQAAGRGLQLLFYSVGIGQISSEVPQNLSASRPQDRQFILSSKKLLLSDSGFYLCASRTSGRDEQYFGPGTRLTVT.

This chain uses TRBV14 with TRBJ2-5; 10 bases match TRBD2. Per the germline V gene, CDR1 is SGHDN and CDR2 is FVKESK. The length of the CDR3 is 15 residues. With 4 bases clipped from V and 3 bases from J, the junction kept 5 bases outside the gene matches. The CDR3 DNA reads TGTGCCAGCAGCCCCAGCGGGAGGGAGGAAGAGACCCAGTACTTC. Protein sequence: CASSPSGREEETQYF.

This chain joins TRBV19 and TRBJ2-7; TRBD1 matches at 11 bases. Germline V lookup: CDR1 LNHDA, CDR2 SQIVND (reference sequence). The CDR3 consists of 17 residues. Trimming took 4 bases from V and 0 from J; bases not matched to a gene: 8. In DNA, the CDR3 is TGTGCCAGTAGTAGGACAGGGGGCGCCGGAGGCTCCTACGAGCAGTACTTC. Amino acids: CASSRTGGAGGSYEQYF.

J is TRBJ1-5 and V is TRBV28; possible D gene TRBD1, 5 bases. V was clipped by 6 bases and J by 4 bases, with 19 bases between them. The germline CDR1 and CDR2 sequences are MDHEN and SYDVKM. The CDR3 spans 16 residues. As DNA, the CDR3 is TGTGCCAGCAGACTAATCCCAGGGATCTCAAATCAGCCCCAGCATTTT. As protein: CASRLIPGISNQPQHF.

This chain joins TRBV7-6 and TRBJ1-5; D is ambiguous. V lost 5 bases to trimming and J lost 6 bases, with 17 bases between them. The CDR3 loop spans 15 amino acids. Germline CDR1 reads SGHVS; CDR2 reads FNYEAQ. The CDR3 bases are TGTGCCAGCAGCCAGGACTCCCAGAGATTTCAGCCCCAGCATTTT. This translates into CASSQDSQRFQPQHF. Supplemented by reference TRBV7-6 and TRBJ1-5, the full variable domain reads GAGVSQSPRYKVTKRGQDVALRCDPISGHVSLYWYRQALGQGPEFLTYFNYEAQQDKSGLPNDRFSAERPEGSISTLTIQRTEQRDSAMYRCASSQDSQRFQPQHFGDGTRLSIL.

V is TRBV7-9 and J is TRBJ1-4, with D unresolved. This CDR3 comprises 13 residues. The germline V and J ends were trimmed by 5 bases and 15 bases, with 19 bases remaining between them. The germline gives CDR1 SEHNR, CDR2 FQNEAQ (reference sequence). CDR3 sequence: CASSIPGSQMMFF. The CDR3 DNA is TGTGCCAGCAGCATCCCCGGGAGCCAGATGATGTTTTTT.

V gene TRBV7-2 combines with J gene TRBJ1-5, with TRBD1 as a possible D gene (6 bases). CDR1 is SGHTA and CDR2 is FQGNSA in the germline V gene. CDR3 length equals 13 residues. V shed 5 bases and J shed 4 bases, with 9 bases lying between them. In DNA, the CDR3 is TGTGCCAGCAGCGGGCAGGGGAATCAGCCCCAGCATTTT. Residues: CASSGQGNQPQHF.

Written as DNA, the CDR3 is TGTGCCAGCAGTTTACCCAGCGGGGGACCCTACGAGCAGTACTTC. It specifies CASSLPSGGPYEQYF. The chain couples TRBV28 to TRBJ2-7; 8 bases are shared with TRBD2. This CDR3 has 15 amino acids. Trimming at V came to 2 bases and at J to 2 bases, leaving 5 bases not matched to a gene. CDR1 is MDHEN, CDR2 SYDVKM, per germline.

V is TRBV6-1 and J is TRBJ1-2; maybe TRBD1 (6 bases). V dropped 2 bases and J dropped 5 bases, with 15 bases sitting between them. CDR3 length equals 15 residues. The germline gives CDR1 MNHNS, CDR2 SASEGT. The CDR3 nucleotides read TGTGCCAGCAGTGAATTAGACAGGACAGATTATGGCTACACCTTC. This encodes CASSELDRTDYGYTF.

This CDR3 is CASRPGQYYNEQFF. As DNA, the CDR3 is TGTGCCAGCAGGCCCGGACAGTACTACAATGAGCAGTTCTTC. The chain employs TRBV6-5 and TRBJ2-1, with a weak D call TRBD1 (6 bases). V lost 6 bases and J lost 3, with 12 bases in between. Germline CDR1 is MNHEY and CDR2 is SVGAGI. The CDR3 is made up of 14 amino acids.

The rearrangement uses TRBV7-8 and TRBJ2-7, with 7 bases lining up with TRBD1. CDR1 is SGHVS and CDR2 is FQNEAQ in the germline V gene. There are 13 residues in the CDR3. The trim removed 4 bases at V and 5 bases at J, leaving 5 bases unmatched. This chain's CDR3 is CASSSDRVHEQYF. The DNA of the CDR3 is TGTGCCAGCAGCTCCGACAGGGTCCACGAGCAGTACTTC.

This chain links TRBV28 with TRBJ1-2; D gene ambiguous. This CDR3 region has 15 residues. V lost 5 bases, J lost 0 bases, and 13 bases lay in between. The germline V gene encodes CDR1 MDHEN and CDR2 SYDVKM. CDR3 nucleotides: TGTGCCAGCAGTGCCCTTCCCTTAGCTAACTATGGCTACACCTTC. This encodes CASSALPLANYGYTF.

J is TRBJ2-7 and V is TRBV6-2 or TRBV6-3; weak D call: TRBD2 (5 bases). CDR3 length equals 19 residues. Germline V gene sequence: CDR1 MNHEY, CDR2 SVGEGT. V lost 0 bases, J lost 5 bases, and 26 bases lay in between. The CDR3, as DNA: TGTGCCAGCAGTTACTCAACGCAACGCGCGGGTGATGGGCGAGACGAGCAGTACTTC. Protein product: CASSYSTQRAGDGRDEQYF.

V usage is TRBV19 and J usage is TRBJ2-7, with TRBD1 matching 8 bases. Germline loops: CDR1 LNHDA, CDR2 SQIVND (reference sequence). V lost 6 bases to trimming and J lost 3 bases; unmatched junction nucleotides: 7. The CDR3 is 14 amino acids. The CDR3 coding sequence is TGTGCCAGTAGACGGACAGGGTCCGGCTACGAGCAGTACTTC. Protein product: CASRRTGSGYEQYF.

The CDR3 protein is CASSPPISAEAFF. CDR3 DNA: TGTGCCAGCAGTCCGCCAATTAGCGCTGAAGCTTTCTTT. The chain uses TRBV28 and TRBJ1-1; the D is unclear. Trimming left V 5 bases short and J 6 bases short, with 13 bases between. The germline gives CDR1 MDHEN, CDR2 SYDVKM. The CDR3 runs to 13 residues.

This chain uses TRBV28 with TRBJ1-5, with a weak D call TRBD1 (6 bases). Germline V CDR1 and CDR2: MDHEN, SYDVKM. V shed 2 bases and J shed 9 bases, with 11 bases lying between them. This CDR3 contains 13 residues. This CDR3 is CASSLPSRGPQHF. The DNA for the CDR3 is TGTGCCAGCAGTTTACCCTCCAGGGGGCCCCAGCATTTT. Complete variable domain (other parts from reference TRBV28 and TRBJ1-5): DVKVTQSSRYLVKRTGEKVFLECVQDMDHENMFWYRQDPGLGLRLIYFSYDVKMKEKGDIPEGYSVSREKKERFSLILESASTNQTSMYLCASSLPSRGPQHFGDGTRLSIL.

CDR3 residues: CASSFLLAGSTDTQYF. The CDR3 DNA sequence: TGCGCCAGCAGCTTCCTACTAGCGGGGAGCACAGATACGCAGTATTTT. V and J are TRBV5-1 and TRBJ2-3; 10 nucleotides agree with TRBD2. The junction had 3 bases not matched to a gene; V was cut back by 2 bases and J by 0 bases. The CDR3 runs to 16 residues. The germline CDR1 and CDR2 sequences are SGHRS and YFSETQ.

The genes are TRBV10-3 and TRBJ1-1, with 8 bases matching TRBD1. This CDR3 spans 13 amino acids. With V trimmed by 11 bases and J by 0 bases, 5 bases remained unmatched. Germline CDR1 reads ENHRY; CDR2 reads SYGVKD. This CDR3 reads CAGQGSLNTEAFF. The CDR3 DNA reads TGTGCCGGACAGGGTTCGTTGAACACTGAAGCTTTCTTT.

The chain couples TRBV7-2 to TRBJ2-2, with a possible D match to TRBD1 (6 bases). V shed 3 bases and J shed 6 bases, with 11 bases lying between them. The CDR3 is 14 residues long. The germline V gene has CDR1 SGHTA and CDR2 FQGNSA. The CDR3 region has the DNA TGTGCCAGCAGCTTTCAGGGGAGTGCCGGGGAGCTGTTTTTT. As protein: CASSFQGSAGELFF.

The V call is TRBV18, the J call TRBJ1-4, with 9 bases that match TRBD1. This CDR3 has 14 amino acids. Germline trimming cut 3 bases from V and 8 bases from J; bases unmatched to any gene: 4. Germline V gene data show CDR1 as KGHSH and CDR2 as LQKENI. The CDR3 region is CASSPGQGQEKLFF. In DNA form, the CDR3 reads TGTGCCAGCTCACCGGGACAGGGTCAAGAAAAACTGTTTTTT.

This clone appeared a few times. The chain recombines TRBV3-1 (or the pseudogene TRBV3-2) with TRBJ2-5; TRBD2 is a possible D gene (5 bases). V was shortened by 0 bases and J by 5 bases, with 10 bases between the two germline ends. Per the germline V gene, CDR1 is LGHDT and CDR2 is YNNKEL (reference sequence). This CDR3 is built from 14 residues. As DNA, the CDR3 is TGTGCCAGCAGCCAAGATCTGGGGAGCGAGACCCAGTACTTC. This gives the protein CASSQDLGSETQYF.